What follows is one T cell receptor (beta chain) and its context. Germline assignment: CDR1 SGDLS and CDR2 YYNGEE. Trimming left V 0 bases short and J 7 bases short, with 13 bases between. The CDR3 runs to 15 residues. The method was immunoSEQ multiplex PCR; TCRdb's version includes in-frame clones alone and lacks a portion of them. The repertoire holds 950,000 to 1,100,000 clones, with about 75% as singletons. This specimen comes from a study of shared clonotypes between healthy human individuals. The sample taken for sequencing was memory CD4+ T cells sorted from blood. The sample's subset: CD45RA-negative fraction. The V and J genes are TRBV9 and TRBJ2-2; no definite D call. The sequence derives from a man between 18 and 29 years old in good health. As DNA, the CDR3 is TGTGCCAGCAGCGTAGGACATGTCGATTTCGGGGAGCTGTTTTTT. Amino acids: CASSVGHVDFGELFF.